Sequencing of this TCR beta chain was carried out in a study of cytomegalovirus exposure and HLA in healthy donors. A word on this clone: Its matching antigen is unknown.

Study observations and caveats: Diagnosis of cytomegalovirus status made by the classifier reportedly showed high specificity and sensitivity.

Primers included in the PCR were 60 Vbeta and 13 Jbeta primers. This table comes from immunoSEQ multiplex PCR, and its TCRdb copy is limited to in-frame clones, with some not included. The sample has more than 120,000 clones, 82% seen once. This CDR3 is built from 14 residues. Trimming pared 3 bases from V and 3 bases from J, leaving 12 bases between. The germline gives CDR1 SGHDN, CDR2 FVKESK. The chain links TRBV14 to TRBJ2-7; a possible D gene is TRBD1 (5 bases). Sequencing was done on a sample of PBMCs. The receptor comes from a male donor in good health and CMV-seronegative. The CDR3 DNA reads as TGTGCCAGCAGCCAGGGGCTACCGGTCTACGAGCAGTACTTC. Residues: CASSQGLPVYEQYF.